This passage covers 13 T cell receptor beta chains from one sample sequenced in a study of shared clonotypes between healthy human individuals. Assay used: immunoSEQ multiplex PCR; TCRdb lists only in-frame clones, some missing. The sample lists 740,000 or so clones, around 78% occurring once. Sequencing used memory CD4+ T cells sorted from blood. Subset described: CD45RA-negative fraction. The receptor source for this set is a woman aged 25-40 years in good health.

This rearrangement joins TRBV10-3 to TRBJ2-4; D remains ambiguous. From germline, CDR1 is ENHRY and CDR2 SYGVKD. The CDR3 is made up of 13 amino acids. Trimming took off 2 bases at V and 7 bases at J, with 9 bases between the two ends. The CDR3 bases are TGTGCCATCAGTGAGGATTTGTGGAACATTCAGTACTTC. Translating it yields CAISEDLWNIQYF.

The chain is built from TRBV7-6 and TRBJ2-5; 9 positions agree with TRBD2. The CDR3 runs 15 residues. With V trimmed by 5 bases and J by 8 bases, 12 bases remained unmatched. Germline CDR1 reads SGHVS; CDR2 reads FNYEAQ. The CDR3 DNA sequence: TGTGCCAGCAGCACCCGATCCGGGACTAGCATAACCCAGTACTTC. Translated: CASSTRSGTSITQYF.

In its sample, this clone was seen once. The chain recombines TRBV5-4 with TRBJ2-1; D might be TRBD2 (6 bases). This CDR3 region has 13 residues. Between the trimmed V and J ends, which lost 4 bases and 5 bases, there was a span of 10 bases. From germline, CDR1 is SGHNT and CDR2 YYREEE (reference sequence). Here the CDR3 reads CASSRDFNNEQFF. The CDR3 coding sequence is TGTGCCAGCAGCAGGGACTTCAACAATGAGCAGTTCTTC.

The chain couples TRBV11-3 to TRBJ2-7; 8 nucleotides align to TRBD2. The CDR3 runs 16 residues. Germline V gives CDR1 SGHNT, CDR2 YENEEA. V lost 2 bases, J lost 3 bases, and 9 bases stayed unmatched. DNA of the CDR3: TGTGCCAGCAGCTTACGAGCGGGGGTAGACTACTACGAGCAGTACTTC. Its translation is CASSLRAGVDYYEQYF.

This chain links TRBV7-2 with TRBJ2-1; D unresolved. Germline assignment: CDR1 SGHTA and CDR2 FQGNSA. The V end was cut by 1 base, the J end by 9 bases, with 7 bases between. This CDR3 contains 12 residues. The CDR3 reads CASSLVGFEQFF. CDR3 bases: TGTGCCAGCAGCTTAGTCGGGTTTGAGCAGTTCTTC.

V and J are TRBV6-1 and TRBJ1-1, with D unclear. Germline CDR1 is MNHNS and CDR2 is SASEGT. The V end lost 7 bases, the J end lost 2 bases, and 14 bases lay between the germline ends. The CDR3 consists of 14 residues. The CDR3 DNA follows: TGTGCCAGCACTAGGGCCGATGGCAACACTGAAGCTTTCTTT. Its translation: CASTRADGNTEAFF.

This clone was recorded a few times. The chain uses TRBV2 and TRBJ1-1; D is possibly TRBD1 (5 bases). The V end was cut by 6 bases, the J end by 0 bases, with 11 bases between. Germline V CDR1 and CDR2: SNHLY, FYNNEI. The CDR3 length is 14 residues. The CDR3: CASRLRDLNTEAFF. The DNA for the CDR3 is TGTGCCAGCAGATTACGGGACCTGAACACTGAAGCTTTCTTT.

The V gene is TRBV19, the J gene TRBJ2-1; 10 nucleotides align to TRBD2. The ends lost 5 bases at V and 6 bases at J; junction bases unmatched: 7. The CDR3 covers 15 residues. The germline CDR1 and CDR2 sequences are LNHDA and SQIVND (reference sequence). This CDR3 reads CASSSLAGVPNEQFF. Written as DNA, the CDR3 is TGTGCCAGTAGTTCTCTAGCGGGAGTCCCCAATGAGCAGTTCTTC.

Note on this clone: One end of the junction fails to match germline, which may point to a read error. The chain combines TRBV2 with TRBJ1-1; the D gene is possibly TRBD1 (5 bases). Germline CDR1 is SNHLY and CDR2 is FYNNEI. This CDR3 is 15 amino acids long. Here the CDR3 DNA reads TGTGCCAGCCGTGACCAAGGACAACAGAACACTGAAGCTTTCTTT. It codes for CASRDQGQQNTEAFF.

The rearrangement joins TRBV6-1 to TRBJ2-3, with D possibly being TRBD1 (6 bases). The V gene lost 4 bases and the J gene lost 4 bases, with 15 bases spanning the gap. Per the germline V gene, CDR1 is MNHNS and CDR2 is SASEGT. The CDR3 has 15 amino acids. The CDR3 loop reads CASSGVAGEADTQYF. The DNA of the CDR3 is TGTGCCAGCAGTGGAGTGGCAGGGGAAGCAGATACGCAGTATTTT.

The CDR3 nucleotides are TGCAGCGAGCGGGAGGGCACAGATACGCAGTATTTT. Its protein product is CSEREGTDTQYF. V usage is TRBV29-1 and J usage is TRBJ2-3; 9 positions match TRBD2. Germline values: CDR1 SQVTM, CDR2 ANQGSEA. V dropped 7 bases and J dropped 1; count of bases not matched to a gene: 0. The CDR3 contains 12 residues.

The gene calls are TRBV28 and TRBJ1-4, with D perhaps TRBD1 (5 bases). This CDR3 spans 15 amino acids. The germline V gene encodes CDR1 MDHEN and CDR2 SYDVKM. Trimming took 7 bases from V and 5 from J, leaving 17 bases between them. DNA for the CDR3: TGTGCCAGCATCGCCGGTTCGCGGGGCAATGAAAAACTGTTTTTT. Protein product: CASIAGSRGNEKLFF.

The chain is built from TRBV28 and TRBJ2-7; 9 nucleotides match TRBD2. The CDR3 is 15 amino acids. Per germline, CDR1 MDHEN and CDR2 SYDVKM. V shed 4 bases and J 4 bases; nucleotides not matched to a gene: 8. Here the CDR3 reads CASSSLAGAAYEQYF. The CDR3 coding sequence is TGTGCCAGCAGTTCATTAGCGGGAGCCGCGTACGAGCAGTACTTC. Filled out from reference TRBV28 and TRBJ2-7, the complete variable domain reads DVKVTQSSRYLVKRTGEKVFLECVQDMDHENMFWYRQDPGLGLRLIYFSYDVKMKEKGDIPEGYSVSREKKERFSLILESASTNQTSMYLCASSSLAGAAYEQYFGPGTRLTVT.